Below, one T cell receptor (beta chain) is given with its context. What it binds is not known. Both CD4+ and CD8+ T cells were separated by sorting PBMCs. These data belong to a study of CD8+ T cells in alopecia areata. Study in general: The study gave tofacitinib for 6 to 18 months, then 6 months off drug.

With 2 bases removed from V and 4 bases from J, the gap between germline ends came to 11 bases. CDR3 length: 13 residues. CDR1 and CDR2 (germline): SQVTM, ANQGSEA. Once RNA had been extracted, it was reverse transcribed into cDNA to act as the sequencing template. TCRdb keeps only in-frame clones here, not all; method: immunoSEQ multiplex PCR. The table records 75,000 to 100,000 clones, 35% to 50% of them present only once. Broader study findings: Between patients, shared TCR sequences were less clear than in mice. This was possibly due in part to HLA diversity in the patient population.

The TCR comes from a human donor with alopecia areata. Sequenced material: CD4+ T cells sorted from blood. The gene calls are TRBV29-1 and TRBJ1-2; no reliable D call. The CDR3, as DNA: TGCAGCGTTGAATCGCGGGGTGGCTATGGCTACACCTTC. Protein: CSVESRGGYGYTF.